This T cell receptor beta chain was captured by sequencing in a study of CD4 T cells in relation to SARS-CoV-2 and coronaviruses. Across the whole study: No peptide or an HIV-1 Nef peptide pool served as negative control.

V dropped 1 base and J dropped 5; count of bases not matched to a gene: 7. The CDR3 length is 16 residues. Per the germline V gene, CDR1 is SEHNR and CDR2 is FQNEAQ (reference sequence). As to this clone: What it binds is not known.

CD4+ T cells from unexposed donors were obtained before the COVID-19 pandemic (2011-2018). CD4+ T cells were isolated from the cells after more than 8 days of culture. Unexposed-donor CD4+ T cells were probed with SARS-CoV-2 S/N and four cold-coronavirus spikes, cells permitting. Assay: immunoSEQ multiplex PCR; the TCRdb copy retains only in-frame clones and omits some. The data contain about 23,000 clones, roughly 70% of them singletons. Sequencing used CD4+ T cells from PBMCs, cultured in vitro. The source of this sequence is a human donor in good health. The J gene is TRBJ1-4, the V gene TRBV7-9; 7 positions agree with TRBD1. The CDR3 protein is CASSLGLGGPNEKLFF. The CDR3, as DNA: TGTGCCAGCAGCTTAGGGTTAGGGGGCCCCAATGAAAAACTGTTTTTT.